This T cell receptor (beta chain) was sequenced for a study of T cell changes during pregnancy in multiple sclerosis (dated by TCRdb to the late 2010s). With regard to the full study: Changes in the T cell repertoire over the course of pregnancy were examined in this study in women with multiple sclerosis.

Of note for this clone: No cognate antigen has been identified for it. Within one base of it there is no much larger clone, and no base qualities were kept.

Receptors were amplified or captured by the immunoSEQ multiplex PCR assay. This immuneACCESS table, as held by TCRdb, lists in-frame sequences with V and J called but not all clones. Of the missing ones, under half trace to an unresolved V gene in checked studies; the others have no known cause. The sample data list roughly 60,000 clones, and about 87% of these were observed just once. The ten largest clonotypes hold roughly 0.54% of the sample. This material consisted of CD4+ T cells from peripheral blood mononuclear cells, taken in the first trimester of pregnancy. The clonotype originates from a female donor with multiple sclerosis, enrolled in a pregnancy study.

DNA sequence: TGTGCCAGCAGCTTAGGTTTTATGGCCCAAGAGACCCAGTACTTC. It codes for CASSLGFMAQETQYF. The rearranged segments are TRBV7-9 and TRBJ2-5, with the identity of the D gene unclear. Looking up the germline V gene (reference sequence) yields CDR1 SEHNR and CDR2 FQNEAQ. Cut back by 1 base and 1 base, the V and J ends lie 10 bases apart. Including the terminal cysteine and phenylalanine, the CDR3 comprises 15 residues. Only the CDR3 DNA is retained, 45 bases long and in frame from the first base. Joined to the reference TRBV7-9 and TRBJ2-5 proteins, this CDR3 gives the full variable domain: DTGVSQNPRHKITKRGQNVTFRCDPISEHNRLYWYRQTLGQGPEFLTYFQNEAQLEKSRLLSDRFSAERPKGSFSTLEIQRTEQGDSAMYLCASSLGFMAQETQYFGPGTRLLVL.